Each of the 20 T cell receptor beta chains below was sequenced from the same sample in a study of identical twins. TCRdb re-called the 5' RACE reads through MiXCR, storing one row per CDR3 protein. Of 270,000 or so distinct CDR3 sequences in the sample, about 8% were seen once. These data were also filed under a second study, of yellow fever vaccine responses in identical twins.

The sequencing sample was made of CD8+ T cells sorted from blood. Receptors were obtained from a woman aged 18-30 years in good health.

V and J are TRBV6-2 or TRBV6-3 and TRBJ2-1; D is ambiguous. The germline V gene has CDR1 MNHEY and CDR2 SVGEGT. The CDR3 extends over 12 amino acids. V dropped 5 bases and J dropped 6 bases, with 8 bases sitting between them. CDR3 region: CASSPVGNEQFF. The CDR3, as DNA: TGTGCCAGCAGTCCGGTGGGCAATGAGCAGTTCTTC.

The V and J genes are TRBV6-2 or TRBV6-3 and TRBJ2-1, with TRBD1 matching over 7 bases. CDR3 length: 17 residues. V lost 2 bases to trimming and J lost 0 bases; unmatched junction nucleotides: 7. Germline CDR1 reads MNHEY; CDR2 reads SVGEGT. The CDR3 nucleotides are TGTGCCAGCAGTTACGCCGTTTGGGACAGCTCCTACAATGAGCAGTTCTTC. Residues: CASSYAVWDSSYNEQFF.

This clonotype was detected ten times or more. V gene TRBV3-1 combines with J gene TRBJ2-3; D could derive from TRBD1 or TRBD2 (5 bases each). In germline, CDR1 is LGHDT, CDR2 YNNKEL (reference sequence). CDR3 length: 17 residues. The V end was cut by 1 base, the J end by 6 bases, with 20 bases between. The CDR3 region has the DNA TGTGCCAGCAGCCAAGGGATTAGCGAGGTCGGGGCGGATACGCAGTATTTT. Translation: CASSQGISEVGADTQYF.

This clonotype was counted a few times. The chain recombines TRBV5-5 with TRBJ2-1; D is perhaps TRBD1 (5 bases). V lost 2 bases to trimming and J lost 0 bases, with 12 bases between them. This CDR3 spans 16 amino acids. Per germline, CDR1 SGHKS and CDR2 YYEKEE (reference sequence). CDR3 DNA: TGTGCCAGCAGCTTAAGGGGCCAGAGCTCCTACAATGAGCAGTTCTTC. Translation gives CASSLRGQSSYNEQFF.

The chain combines TRBV19 with TRBJ2-1; TRBD2 matches at 11 bases. J was trimmed by 8 bases and V by 5 bases; bases with no gene match: 5. Germline CDR1 reads LNHDA; CDR2 reads SQIVND (reference sequence). This CDR3 spans 14 amino acids. The CDR3 DNA reads TGTGCCAGTAGTGCTCCGGGACTAGCGGATGAGCAGTTCTTC. Its protein is CASSAPGLADEQFF.

This clonotype showed up many times. DNA of the CDR3: TGCGCCAGCAGCTCGAAAACTAGCGGGGCTATCACAGATACGCAGTATTTT. Translating gives CASSSKTSGAITDTQYF. V usage is TRBV5-1 and J usage is TRBJ2-3; the match to TRBD2 covers 10 bases. Per the germline V gene, CDR1 is SGHRS and CDR2 is YFSETQ. The CDR3 is 17 residues long. The trim removed 3 bases at V and 2 bases at J, leaving 9 bases unmatched.

This clonotype was counted only a few times. The V call is TRBV4-1, the J call TRBJ2-7, with D tentatively TRBD2 (6 bases). V was cut by 1 base and J by 2 bases, with 12 bases left in between. CDR3 size: 15 residues. Germline V gene lookup returns CDR1 MGHRA and CDR2 YSYEKL. CDR3 sequence (DNA): TGCGCCAGCAGCCAAGTTATGGGGGGAGCCTACGAGCAGTACTTC. The encoded protein is CASSQVMGGAYEQYF.

This chain connects TRBV5-4 to TRBJ2-3; 7 bases are shared with TRBD1. Losses at the gene ends were 4 bases for V and 0 bases for J; bases not matched to a gene: 2. The CDR3 consists of 14 residues. CDR1 and CDR2 (germline): SGHNT, YYREEE (reference sequence). The CDR3 sequence: CASSPGQSTDTQYF. CDR3 in DNA: TGTGCCAGCAGCCCGGGACAGAGCACAGATACGCAGTATTTT.

This clonotype appeared a few times. The gene calls are TRBV29-1 and TRBJ2-7; 8 bases align to TRBD1. Germline V gene sequence: CDR1 SQVTM, CDR2 ANQGSEA. The V segment lost 4 bases and the J segment 3 bases; nucleotides outside the gene matches: 5. The CDR3 extends over 13 amino acids. The CDR3 spells CSVVAGGYYEQYF. CDR3 nucleotide sequence: TGCAGCGTTGTCGCAGGGGGCTACTACGAGCAGTACTTC.

The CDR3 sequence is CASSHGLAGSSYEQYF. In nucleotides, the CDR3 is TGCGCCAGCAGCCACGGCCTAGCGGGCTCCTCCTACGAGCAGTACTTC. The rearrangement links TRBV4-3 to TRBJ2-7; 8 bases align to TRBD2. The junction had 7 bases not matched to a gene; V was cut back by 3 bases and J by 0 bases. This CDR3 has 16 residues. Germline V gives CDR1 LGHNA, CDR2 YSLEER.

This clonotype was counted many times. The chain combines TRBV7-9 with TRBJ1-1; the D gene is possibly TRBD1 (5 bases). Germline CDR1 SEHNR, CDR2 FQNEAQ (reference sequence). V lost 6 bases, J lost 11 bases, and 16 bases lay in between. The CDR3 length is 12 residues. This CDR3 reads CASRQMGGLAFF. Here the CDR3 DNA reads TGTGCCAGCAGGCAAATGGGGGGTTTGGCTTTCTTT.

This clonotype was seen only a few times. The gene calls are TRBV5-1 and TRBJ2-3; D ambiguous. Trimming removed 1 base at V and 5 bases at J, with 2 bases between. CDR1 SGHRS and CDR2 YFSETQ come from the germline V gene. The CDR3 consists of 11 residues. The CDR3 bases are TGCGCCAGCAGCTTGAAAGATACGCAGTATTTT. Translation: CASSLKDTQYF.

This clonotype was observed at least ten times. V gene TRBV6-4 combines with J gene TRBJ2-3; D gene ambiguous. V lost 4 bases, J lost 1 base, and 6 bases lay in between. CDR1 is MRHNA and CDR2 is SNTAGT in the germline V gene. The CDR3 extends over 13 amino acids. The CDR3 loop reads CASSGSGTDTQYF. The CDR3 DNA reads TGTGCCAGCAGTGGGAGCGGCACAGATACGCAGTATTTT.

This clonotype was found a few times. The gene calls are TRBV20-1 and TRBJ2-1; the match to TRBD2 covers 12 bases. CDR1 and CDR2 (germline): DFQATT, SNEGSKA (reference sequence). V lost 1 base, J lost 7 bases, and 11 bases stayed unmatched. There are 17 residues in the CDR3. This chain's CDR3 is CSARGFLAGGPTNEQFF. CDR3 DNA sequence: TGCAGTGCTAGAGGGTTCCTAGCGGGGGGGCCCACGAATGAGCAGTTCTTC.

This clonotype was seen many times. The rearrangement links TRBV4-3 to TRBJ1-1, with D possibly TRBD1 on 6 matching bases. The V and J ends lost 4 bases and 5 bases respectively, with 11 bases between them. Germline-derived CDR1 and CDR2 are LGHNA and YSLEER. The CDR3 totals 13 residues. The CDR3 nucleotides read TGCGCCAGCAGCCCAACAGGGAAAACTGAAGCTTTCTTT. It yields the protein CASSPTGKTEAFF.

The rearrangement links TRBV20-1 to TRBJ2-1; D not resolved. Germline values: CDR1 DFQATT, CDR2 SNEGSKA (reference sequence). Trimming removed 4 bases from V and 1 base from J, with 8 bases in between. This CDR3 region has 13 residues. The CDR3: CSANVLSYNEQFF. In nucleotides, the CDR3 is TGCAGTGCTAACGTGTTGTCCTACAATGAGCAGTTCTTC.

In this sample, this clonotype turned up many times. The chain links TRBV25-1 to TRBJ1-5; D might be TRBD1 (5 bases). The CDR3 length is 15 residues. Germline CDR1 MGHDK, CDR2 SYGVNS. The V end lost 1 base, the J end lost 5 bases, and 12 bases lay between the germline ends. For the CDR3, the DNA is TGTGCCAGCAGTGAATGGGGACCCTCGGATCAGCCCCAGCATTTT. Its protein is CASSEWGPSDQPQHF.

This clonotype was recorded a few times. The chain carries TRBV5-5 and TRBJ2-3; 10 nucleotides agree with TRBD2. This CDR3 is 15 amino acids long. The J segment lost 1 base and the V segment lost 7 bases, leaving 6 bases of the junction unmatched. Germline-derived CDR1 and CDR2 are SGHKS and YYEKEE (reference sequence). In DNA, the CDR3 is TGTGCCAGCGGCGGAACTAGCGGGGGCACAGATACGCAGTATTTT. Amino acids: CASGGTSGGTDTQYF.

This sequence joins TRBV27 and TRBJ2-1, with TRBD2 identical over 7 bases. The CDR3 has 15 amino acids. The germline V gene encodes CDR1 MNHEY and CDR2 SMNVEV (reference sequence). With 5 bases clipped from V and 4 bases from J, the junction kept 8 bases outside the gene matches. CDR3 region: CASSISLAEYNEQFF. As DNA, the CDR3 is TGTGCCAGCAGTATCTCTCTAGCGGAGTACAATGAGCAGTTCTTC.

This clonotype has ten or more counts. The chain uses TRBV12-3 or TRBV12-4 and TRBJ2-5; 8 bases map to TRBD2. V lost 4 bases, J lost 2 bases, and 9 bases stayed unmatched. The CDR3 extends over 16 amino acids. The CDR3 sequence: CASSSGLAVGQETQYF. In DNA, the CDR3 is TGTGCCAGCAGTTCCGGACTAGCTGTCGGTCAAGAGACCCAGTACTTC.